This T cell receptor (beta chain) was identified in a study of beta chain features in type 1 diabetes. Study observations and caveats: High TCR expression in some cells could lead to their over-representation in cDNA sequencing. Naive, central memory and Treg TCRB repertoires seemed to resemble each other more closely in patients than they did in healthy donors. Significant though moderate, a shortening of TCRB CDR3s appeared in all four CD4+ subsets of Type 1 diabetes patients.

CD45RO/CCR7/CD25/CD127/CD95/CD27 separated CD4+ naive, central memory, regulatory and stem cell-like memory cells by sorting. This clone showed up just a few times. Its antigen is undetermined. This CDR3 has 15 residues. Trimming left V 0 bases short and J 3 bases short, with 12 bases between. Germline CDR1 MNHNY, CDR2 SVGAGI (reference sequence). Since all of the isolated RNA was reverse transcribed, expressed TCRB transcripts were what got sequenced. An average of around 3.9 million reads was obtained for naive, central memory and regulatory T cell samples. Some clones are missing from TCRdb's copy, which holds only in-frame ones; the method was immunoSEQ multiplex PCR. The data contain about 390,000 clones, around 10% of them seen just once; the ten biggest clones take up 0.45% to 0.65%.

The sequenced material came from central memory CD4+ T cells from blood. The receptor was derived from a man aged 25-40 years with type 1 diabetes. This chain links TRBV6-6 with TRBJ2-7; D unclear. CDR3 nucleotides: TGTGCCAGCAGTTACTCTTGGCTGGGAAGCTACGAGCAGTACTTC. Its translation is CASSYSWLGSYEQYF.